Listed here is a single T cell receptor (beta chain). This record belongs to a study of blood T cell repertoires in COVID-19. The V and J ends lost 0 bases and 5 bases respectively, with 15 bases between them. CDR3 length: 16 residues. Germline CDR1 LGHNA, CDR2 YNFKEQ. Here immunoSEQ multiplex PCR was the method, and the copy in TCRdb shows in-frame clones only, minus some. This sample has a few hundred thousand clones; 65% to 85% occur once, and the top ten carry around 16%. The sequenced sample was peripheral blood. This TCR was recovered from a person between 65 and 79 years old with COVID-19, enrolled during active disease. This sequence joins TRBV4-2 and TRBJ2-3, with D possibly TRBD2 on 5 matching bases. Written as DNA, the CDR3 is TGTGCCAGCAGCCAAGAGGGGAGAGTCCGAGGAGATACGCAGTATTTT. This translates into CASSQEGRVRGDTQYF.